The source of this TCR beta chain is a study of cytomegalovirus exposure and HLA in healthy donors. Study-wide results and limits: TCR beta sequences reportedly predicted most subjects' HLA-A and HLA-B alleles accurately. Analysis was carried out at a later point, and it linked a missense DCLRE1C variant to TCR beta V- and J-gene trimming.

The CDR3 consists of 17 residues. The V and J ends lost 2 bases and 0 bases respectively, with 17 bases between them. Germline CDR1 reads LNHDA; CDR2 reads SQIVND (reference sequence). This PCR relied on a set of 60 Vbeta primers and 13 Jbeta primers. Some clones are missing from TCRdb's copy, which holds only in-frame ones; the method was immunoSEQ multiplex PCR. The sample holds some 110,000 clones; around 70% are singletons and the top ten take over 4%. A note on this clone: Its target is unknown.

This TCR was sampled from a young man in good health and CMV-seropositive. The chain recombines TRBV19 with TRBJ2-7; D may be TRBD2 (7 bases). Sequenced input: PBMCs. The chain's CDR3 is CASSIMEGGDSSYEQYF. The DNA of the CDR3 is TGTGCCAGTAGTATAATGGAGGGGGGGGATAGCTCCTACGAGCAGTACTTC.